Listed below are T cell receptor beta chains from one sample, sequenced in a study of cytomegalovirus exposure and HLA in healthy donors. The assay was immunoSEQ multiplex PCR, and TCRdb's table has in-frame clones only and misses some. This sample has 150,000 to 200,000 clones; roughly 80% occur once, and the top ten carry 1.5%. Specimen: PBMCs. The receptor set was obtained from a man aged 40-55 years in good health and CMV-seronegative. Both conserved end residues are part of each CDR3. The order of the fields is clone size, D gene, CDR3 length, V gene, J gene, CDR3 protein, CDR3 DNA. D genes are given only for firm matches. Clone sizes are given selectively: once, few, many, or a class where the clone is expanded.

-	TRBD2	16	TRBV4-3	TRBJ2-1	CASSQDLAGELYEQFF	TGCGCCAGCAGCCAAGATCTAGCGGGAGAACTGTATGAGCAGTTCTTC
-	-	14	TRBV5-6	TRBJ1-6	CASSLEFRVSPLHF	TGTGCCAGCAGCTTGGAGTTCAGGGTGTCACCCCTCCACTTT
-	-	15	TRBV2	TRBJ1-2	CASSSGTPLAYGYTF	TGTGCCAGCAGTTCCGGGACACCGCTTGCCTATGGCTACACCTTC
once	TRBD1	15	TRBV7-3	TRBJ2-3	CASSLNRGRADTQYF	TGTGCCAGCAGCTTAAACAGGGGGCGCGCAGATACGCAGTATTTT
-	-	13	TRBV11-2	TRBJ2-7	CATRAGSSNEQYF	TGTGCCACCCGGGCGGGCAGCTCGAACGAGCAGTACTTC
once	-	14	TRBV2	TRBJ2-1	CASNVLVASGEQFF	TGTGCCAGCAATGTGTTGGTAGCCAGTGGTGAGCAGTTCTTC
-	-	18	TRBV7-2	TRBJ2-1	CASSLSLDLSGSYNEQFF	TGTGCCAGCAGCTTATCCCTCGACTTGTCGGGCTCCTACAATGAGCAGTTCTTC
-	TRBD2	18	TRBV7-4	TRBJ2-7	CASSSGTSGSKGFYEQYF	TGTGCCAGCAGCTCTGGGACTAGCGGGAGTAAGGGTTTCTACGAGCAGTACTTC
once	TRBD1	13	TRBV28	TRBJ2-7	CASSLPGQYEQYF	TGTGCCAGCAGTTTACCGGGACAGTACGAGCAGTACTTC
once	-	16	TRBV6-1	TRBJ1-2	CASSELGTSRGYGYTF	TGTGCCAGCAGTGAACTAGGGACTTCCCGGGGCTATGGCTACACCTTC
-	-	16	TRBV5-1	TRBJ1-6	CASSLDVSSYNSPLHF	TGCGCCAGCAGCCTAGACGTTAGCTCCTATAATTCACCCCTCCACTTT
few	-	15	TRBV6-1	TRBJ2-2	CASSLMTELTGELFF	TGTGCCAGCAGTCTGATGACAGAACTAACCGGGGAGCTGTTTTTT
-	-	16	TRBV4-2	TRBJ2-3	CASSQVSGGRTDTQYF	TGTGCCAGCAGCCAAGTTTCCGGGGGACGCACAGATACGCAGTATTTT